This TCR beta chain was sequenced for a study of identical twins. TCRdb used MiXCR to reprocess the 5' RACE reads, holding one entry per CDR3 protein. The sample lists more than 400,000 distinct CDR3 sequences; around 15% were seen once. J was trimmed by 4 bases and V by 2 bases; bases with no gene match: 9. This CDR3 has 15 amino acids. From germline, CDR1 is DFQATT and CDR2 SNEGSKA (reference sequence). Details on this clonotype: Its target is unknown.

Overall study results and limits: Twin pairs had excess sharing that was weaker in beta out-of-frame sequences. Memory repertoires showed no such pattern, whereas abundant cord blood beta clonotypes carried fewer insertions.

This sample was shared with a second study, whose subject was yellow fever vaccine responses in identical twins.

J is TRBJ1-2 and V is TRBV20-1; 8 bases line up with TRBD1. Sequencing input: CD4+ T cells sorted from blood. The receptor's source is a woman between 18 and 30 years old in good health. The CDR3 DNA reads as TGCAGTGCTAGACGAACAGGGGGTGGATCCTATGGCTACACCTTC. Translated, it gives CSARRTGGGSYGYTF.